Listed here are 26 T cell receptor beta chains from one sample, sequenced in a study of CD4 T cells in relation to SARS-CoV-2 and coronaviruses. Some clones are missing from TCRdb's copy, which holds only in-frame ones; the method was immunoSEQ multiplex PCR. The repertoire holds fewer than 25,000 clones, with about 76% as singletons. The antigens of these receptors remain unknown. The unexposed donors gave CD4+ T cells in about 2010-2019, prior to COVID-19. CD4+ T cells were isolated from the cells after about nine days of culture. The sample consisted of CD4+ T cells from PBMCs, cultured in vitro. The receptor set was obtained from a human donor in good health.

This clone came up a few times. The chain's CDR3 is CASGGSTADTQYF. Written as DNA, the CDR3 is TGTGCCAGCGGAGGATCAACGGCAGATACGCAGTATTTT. The chain carries TRBV12-3 or TRBV12-4 and TRBJ2-3; maybe TRBD2 (5 bases). This CDR3 has 13 amino acids. Trimming pared 8 bases from V and 4 bases from J, leaving 13 bases between.

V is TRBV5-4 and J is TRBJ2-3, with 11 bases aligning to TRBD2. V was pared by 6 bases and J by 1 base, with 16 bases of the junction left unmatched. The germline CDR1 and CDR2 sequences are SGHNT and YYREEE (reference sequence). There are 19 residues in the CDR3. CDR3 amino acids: CASKTGLAGGVGRTDTQYF. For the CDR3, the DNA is TGTGCCAGCAAGACGGGCCTAGCGGGGGGTGTAGGCCGCACAGATACGCAGTATTTT.

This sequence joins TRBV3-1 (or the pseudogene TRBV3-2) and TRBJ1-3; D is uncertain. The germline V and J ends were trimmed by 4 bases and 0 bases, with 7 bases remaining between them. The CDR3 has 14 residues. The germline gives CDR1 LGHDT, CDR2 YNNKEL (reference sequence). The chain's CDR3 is CASSLADSGNTIYF. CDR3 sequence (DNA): TGTGCCAGCAGCCTTGCTGACTCTGGAAACACCATATATTTT.

The CDR3 is CASSKGQGYQPQHF. The DNA of the CDR3 is TGTGCCAGCAGCAAGGGACAGGGTTATCAGCCCCAGCATTTT. V gene TRBV9 combines with J gene TRBJ1-5, with 9 bases matching TRBD1. Germline CDR1 reads SGDLS; CDR2 reads YYNGEE. CDR3 length: 14 amino acids. The ends lost 4 bases at V and 5 bases at J; junction bases unmatched: 4.

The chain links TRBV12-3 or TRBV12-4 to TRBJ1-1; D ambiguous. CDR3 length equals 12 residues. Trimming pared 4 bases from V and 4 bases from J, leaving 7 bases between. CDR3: CASSSVGTEAFF. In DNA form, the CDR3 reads TGTGCCAGCAGTTCCGTCGGCACTGAAGCTTTCTTT.

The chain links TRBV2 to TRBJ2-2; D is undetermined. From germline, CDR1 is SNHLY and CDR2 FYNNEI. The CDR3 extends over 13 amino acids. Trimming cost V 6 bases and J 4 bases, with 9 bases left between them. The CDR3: CASRAQRTGELFF. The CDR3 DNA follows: TGTGCCAGCAGGGCCCAACGCACCGGGGAGCTGTTTTTT.

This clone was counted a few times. The CDR3 region is CASSREPPGQGNSPLHF. DNA of the CDR3: TGTGCCAGCAGTCGCGAACCCCCGGGACAGGGGAATTCACCCCTCCACTTT. The rearrangement joins TRBV6-6 to TRBJ1-6; 10 bases are a match to TRBD1. The CDR3 extends over 17 amino acids. Germline lookup yields CDR1 MNHNY and CDR2 SVGAGI (reference sequence). Trimming at V came to 5 bases and at J to 7 bases, leaving 11 bases not matched to a gene.

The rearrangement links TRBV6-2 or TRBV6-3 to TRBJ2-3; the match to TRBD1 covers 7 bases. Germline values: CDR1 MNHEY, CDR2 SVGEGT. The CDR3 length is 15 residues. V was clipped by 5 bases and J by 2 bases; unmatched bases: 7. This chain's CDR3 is CASSQPTGLTDTQYF. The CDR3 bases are TGTGCCAGCAGTCAACCGACAGGGCTCACAGATACGCAGTATTTT.

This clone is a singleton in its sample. The CDR3 reads CASSLRDRDTEAFF. CDR3 nucleotide sequence: TGCGCCAGCAGCCTCCGGGACAGGGACACTGAAGCTTTCTTT. The chain has TRBV5-1 and TRBJ1-1, with 9 bases identical to TRBD1. J gave up 3 bases and V 4 bases, and 4 bases lay outside the gene matches. Germline V gene lookup returns CDR1 SGHRS and CDR2 YFSETQ. The length of the CDR3 is 14 residues.

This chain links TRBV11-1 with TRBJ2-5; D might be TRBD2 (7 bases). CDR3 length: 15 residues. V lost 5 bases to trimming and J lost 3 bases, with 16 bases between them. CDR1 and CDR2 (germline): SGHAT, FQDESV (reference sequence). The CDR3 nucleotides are TGTGCCAGCAGCGCGAGGCGGGGGCGGAAAGAGACCCAGTACTTC. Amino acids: CASSARRGRKETQYF.

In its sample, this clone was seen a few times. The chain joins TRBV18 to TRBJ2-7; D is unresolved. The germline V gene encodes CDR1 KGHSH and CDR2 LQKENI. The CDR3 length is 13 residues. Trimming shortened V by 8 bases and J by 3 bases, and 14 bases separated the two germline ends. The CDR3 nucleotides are TGTGCCAGCGCAGTGGGGAACATCTACGAGCAGTACTTC. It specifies CASAVGNIYEQYF.

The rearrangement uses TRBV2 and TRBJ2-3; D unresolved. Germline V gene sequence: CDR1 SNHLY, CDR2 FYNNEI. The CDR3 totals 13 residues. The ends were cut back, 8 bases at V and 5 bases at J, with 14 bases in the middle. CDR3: CASHRGLVDTQYF. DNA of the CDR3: TGTGCCAGCCACCGAGGATTGGTAGATACGCAGTATTTT.

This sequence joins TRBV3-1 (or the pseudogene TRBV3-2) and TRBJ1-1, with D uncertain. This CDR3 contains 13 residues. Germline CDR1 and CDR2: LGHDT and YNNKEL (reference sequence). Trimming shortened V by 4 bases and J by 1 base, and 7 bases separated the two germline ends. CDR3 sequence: CASSLAGNTEAFF. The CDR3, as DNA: TGTGCCAGCAGCCTTGCCGGGAACACTGAAGCTTTCTTT.

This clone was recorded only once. The CDR3 here is CASSSGQTISTDTQYF. In DNA, the CDR3 is TGCGCCAGCAGTTCGGGACAGACTATTAGCACAGATACGCAGTATTTT. The chain joins TRBV10-1 to TRBJ2-3; 7 bases align to TRBD1. CDR3 length: 16 residues. The J segment lost 0 bases and the V segment lost 5 bases, leaving 8 bases of the junction unmatched. The germline gives CDR1 WNHNN, CDR2 SYGVQD (reference sequence).

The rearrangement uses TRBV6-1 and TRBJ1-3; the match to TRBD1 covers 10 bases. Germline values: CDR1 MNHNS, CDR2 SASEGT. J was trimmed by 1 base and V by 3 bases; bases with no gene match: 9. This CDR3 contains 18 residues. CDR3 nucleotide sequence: TGTGCCAGCAGTGATTGGGGACAGGGGATGGCGTCTGGAAACACCATATATTTT. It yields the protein CASSDWGQGMASGNTIYF.

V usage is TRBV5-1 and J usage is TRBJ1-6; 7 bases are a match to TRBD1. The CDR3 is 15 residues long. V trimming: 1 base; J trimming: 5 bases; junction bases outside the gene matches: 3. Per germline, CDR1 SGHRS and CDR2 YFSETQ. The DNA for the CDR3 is TGCGCCAGCAGCTTGAGGACAGGTGATAATTCACCCCTCCACTTT. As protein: CASSLRTGDNSPLHF.

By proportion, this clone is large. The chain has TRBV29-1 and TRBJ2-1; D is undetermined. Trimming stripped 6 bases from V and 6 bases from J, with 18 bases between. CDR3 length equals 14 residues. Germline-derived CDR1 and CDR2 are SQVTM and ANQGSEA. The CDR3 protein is CSVLQALGGNEQFF. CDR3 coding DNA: TGCAGCGTCCTCCAGGCTTTGGGTGGCAATGAGCAGTTCTTC.

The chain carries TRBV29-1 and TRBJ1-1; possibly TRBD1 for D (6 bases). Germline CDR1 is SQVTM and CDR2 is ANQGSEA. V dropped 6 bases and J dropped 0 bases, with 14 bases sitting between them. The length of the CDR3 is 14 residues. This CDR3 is CSVPRGVMNTEAFF. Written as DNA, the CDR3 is TGCAGCGTGCCCAGGGGCGTCATGAACACTGAAGCTTTCTTT.

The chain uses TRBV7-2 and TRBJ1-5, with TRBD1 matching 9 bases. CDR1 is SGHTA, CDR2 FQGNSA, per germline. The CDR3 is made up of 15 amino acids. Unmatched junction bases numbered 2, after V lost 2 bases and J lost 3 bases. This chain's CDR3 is CASSLHRGLNQPQHF. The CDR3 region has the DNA TGTGCCAGCAGCTTACACAGGGGGCTCAATCAGCCCCAGCATTTT.

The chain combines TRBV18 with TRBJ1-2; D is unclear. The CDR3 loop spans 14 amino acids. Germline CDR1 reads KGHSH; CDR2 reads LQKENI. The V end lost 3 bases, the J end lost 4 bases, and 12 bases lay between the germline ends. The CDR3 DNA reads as TGTGCCAGCTCACCCTGGTCCCTATCCTATGGCTACACCTTC. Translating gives CASSPWSLSYGYTF.

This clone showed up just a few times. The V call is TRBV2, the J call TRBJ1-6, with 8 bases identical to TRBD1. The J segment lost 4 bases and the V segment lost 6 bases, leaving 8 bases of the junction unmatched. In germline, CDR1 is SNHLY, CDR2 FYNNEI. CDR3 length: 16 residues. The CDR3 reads CASSVGTGLYNSPLHF. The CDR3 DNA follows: TGTGCCAGCAGCGTTGGGACAGGCCTTTATAATTCACCCCTCCACTTT.

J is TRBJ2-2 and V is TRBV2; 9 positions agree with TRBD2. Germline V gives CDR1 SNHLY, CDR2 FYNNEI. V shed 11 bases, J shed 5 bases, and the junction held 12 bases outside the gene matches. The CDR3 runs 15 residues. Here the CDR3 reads CAGSGAGGPTGELFF. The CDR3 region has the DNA TGTGCCGGCTCGGGGGCGGGAGGGCCAACCGGGGAGCTGTTTTTT.

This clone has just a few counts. CDR3 residues: CASSGDRGVNQPQHF. The CDR3 nucleotides are TGCGCCAGCAGTGGAGACAGGGGAGTCAATCAGCCCCAGCATTTT. This sequence joins TRBV10-1 and TRBJ1-5; 8 positions match TRBD1. The V gene end was trimmed by 4 bases and the J gene end by 3 bases; junction bases not matched to a gene: 5. Germline CDR1 and CDR2: WNHNN and SYGVQD (reference sequence). The CDR3 spans 15 residues.

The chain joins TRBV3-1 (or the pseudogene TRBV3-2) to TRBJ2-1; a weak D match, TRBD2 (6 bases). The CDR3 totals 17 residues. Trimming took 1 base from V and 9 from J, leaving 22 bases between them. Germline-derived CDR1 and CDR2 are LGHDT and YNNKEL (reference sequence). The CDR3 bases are TGTGCCAGCAGCCAAGCTCCTCAGACACTTAAGGGAGGTGAGCAGTTCTTC. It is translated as CASSQAPQTLKGGEQFF.

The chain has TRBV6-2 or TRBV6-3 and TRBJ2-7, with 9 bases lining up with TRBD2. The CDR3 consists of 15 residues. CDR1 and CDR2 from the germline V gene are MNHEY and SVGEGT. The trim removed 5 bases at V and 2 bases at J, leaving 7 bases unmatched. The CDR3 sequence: CASSQIAGETYEQYF. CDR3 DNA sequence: TGTGCCAGCAGTCAGATAGCGGGAGAAACCTACGAGCAGTACTTC.

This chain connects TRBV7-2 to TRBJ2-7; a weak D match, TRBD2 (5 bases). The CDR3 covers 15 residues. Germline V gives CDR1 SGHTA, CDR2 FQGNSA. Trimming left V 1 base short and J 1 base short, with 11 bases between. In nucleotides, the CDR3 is TGTGCCAGCAGCTTAGTAGGAGGTGAGTCCTACGAGCAGTACTTC. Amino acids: CASSLVGGESYEQYF.